What follows are 18 T cell receptor beta chains derived from one specimen sequenced in a study of shared clonotypes between healthy human individuals. Profiling relied on immunoSEQ multiplex PCR, and the TCRdb table lists in-frame clones only, not all of them. The table shows more than 2,000,000 clones, with just over 90% occurring only once. Specimen: naive CD4+ T cells sorted from blood. As for subset: CD45RA+ positively selected. The receptors here all came from a man aged 18 to 29 in good health.

This clone occurred once. Other DNA variants within this sample encode the same CDR3. This chain joins TRBV30 and TRBJ2-5; D tentatively fits TRBD1 or TRBD2 (5 bases each). Trimming removed 1 base at V and 5 bases at J, with 11 bases between. Germline lookup yields CDR1 GTSNPN and CDR2 SVGIG (reference sequence). The CDR3 contains 13 residues. CDR3 loop: CAWSGGVRETQYF. CDR3 coding DNA: TGTGCCTGGAGTGGAGGGGTTAGGGAGACCCAGTACTTC.

V gene TRBV4-3 combines with J gene TRBJ1-1; D call uncertain. Germline V lookup: CDR1 LGHNA, CDR2 YSLEER. The CDR3 is made up of 15 amino acids. Trimming took off 3 bases at V and 0 bases at J, with 11 bases between the two ends. CDR3 coding DNA: TGCGCCAGCAGCCATGAACATCTCCTGAACACTGAAGCTTTCTTT. This sequence encodes CASSHEHLLNTEAFF.

This chain links TRBV18 with TRBJ1-3; the D gene is possibly TRBD1 (5 bases). The CDR3 is 16 amino acids. The V gene lost 4 bases and the J gene lost 1 base, with 14 bases spanning the gap. Germline V lookup: CDR1 KGHSH, CDR2 LQKENI. CDR3 coding DNA: TGTGCCAGCTCACAAGCTCAGGGACTGTCTGGAAACACCATATATTTT. Translation gives CASSQAQGLSGNTIYF.

V and J are TRBV7-9 and TRBJ2-1; 7 bases match TRBD2. V lost 3 bases, J lost 6 bases, and 5 bases stayed unmatched. The CDR3 runs 14 residues. Germline CDR1 is SEHNR and CDR2 is FQNEAQ (reference sequence). CDR3 sequence (DNA): TGTGCCAGCAGCTTTTCGGGGGGACGCAATGAGCAGTTCTTC. Its translation: CASSFSGGRNEQFF.

CDR3 nucleotides: TGTGCCAGCAGGAGGAGGGGACAGGAAATAGGGGAGACCCAGTACTTC. It encodes CASRRRGQEIGETQYF. The V and J genes are TRBV2 and TRBJ2-5, with 8 bases lining up with TRBD1. Germline lookup yields CDR1 SNHLY and CDR2 FYNNEI. CDR3 size: 16 residues. V dropped 6 bases and J dropped 5; count of bases not matched to a gene: 14. The full variable domain, in which reference TRBV2 and TRBJ2-5 provide the parts outside the CDR3, is EPEVTQTPSHQVTQMGQEVILRCVPISNHLYFYWYRQILGQKVEFLVSFYNNEISEKSEIFDDQFSVERPDGSNFTLKIRSTKLEDSAMYFCASRRRGQEIGETQYFGPGTRLLVL.

The genes are TRBV7-6 and TRBJ2-7, with D unclear. Germline V lookup: CDR1 SGHVS, CDR2 FNYEAQ. V gave up 3 bases and J gave up 1 base, with 7 bases separating them. The CDR3 consists of 13 residues. CDR3: CASSLGASYEQYF. The CDR3 DNA sequence: TGTGCCAGCAGCTTGGGCGCGTCCTACGAGCAGTACTTC.

J is TRBJ1-4 and V is TRBV28, with 8 bases aligning to TRBD1. From germline, CDR1 is MDHEN and CDR2 SYDVKM. This CDR3 contains 16 residues. V gave up 5 bases and J gave up 4 bases; unmatched junction bases: 9. DNA of the CDR3: TGTGCCAGCAGTCTGCAGGGGGCGCGTGGTAATGAAAAACTGTTTTTT. Its protein product is CASSLQGARGNEKLFF.

The chain recombines TRBV4-3 with TRBJ2-3; 9 nucleotides match TRBD2. V was clipped by 0 bases and J by 5 bases; unmatched bases: 15. CDR3 length: 19 residues. Germline CDR1 reads LGHNA; CDR2 reads YSLEER. CDR3 protein: CASSQEGGFLAGPQDTQYF. DNA of the CDR3: TGCGCCAGCAGCCAAGAGGGTGGTTTTCTAGCGGGGCCCCAAGATACGCAGTATTTT.

The rearrangement links TRBV5-8 to TRBJ1-4; no clear D. CDR1 and CDR2 from the germline V gene are SGHTS and YDEGEE. The V and J ends lost 0 bases and 1 base respectively, with 7 bases between them. The CDR3 is made up of 15 amino acids. In DNA form, the CDR3 reads TGTGCCAGCAGCTTGGAACGGCAAACTAATGAAAAACTGTTTTTT. It translates to CASSLERQTNEKLFF.

This chain uses TRBV20-1 with TRBJ2-3; D perhaps matches TRBD2 (6 bases). Germline values: CDR1 DFQATT, CDR2 SNEGSKA (reference sequence). V was pared by 6 bases and J by 6 bases, with 7 bases between. This CDR3 region has 10 residues. CDR3 region: CSAAGDTQYF. The CDR3 DNA sequence: TGCAGTGCCGCGGGGGATACGCAGTATTTT.

This sequence joins TRBV30 and TRBJ1-1; D uncertain. The germline gives CDR1 GTSNPN, CDR2 SVGIG (reference sequence). V was clipped by 3 bases and J by 6 bases, with 17 bases between them. This CDR3 has 14 amino acids. CDR3 DNA sequence: TGTGCCTGGAGGTATTTAGGAATAACCCCTGAAGCTTTCTTT. Translating gives CAWRYLGITPEAFF.

The rearrangement joins TRBV7-2 to TRBJ2-7, with a possible D match to TRBD2 (5 bases). Deletions cut 5 bases from V and 0 bases from J, with 11 bases between. The germline V gene encodes CDR1 SGHTA and CDR2 FQGNSA. The CDR3 is made up of 14 amino acids. The DNA of the CDR3 is TGTGCCAGCAGCCCACGACTAAACTCCTACGAGCAGTACTTC. Translating it yields CASSPRLNSYEQYF. The full variable domain, completed using reference TRBV7-2 and TRBJ2-7, is GAGVSQSPSNKVTEKGKDVELRCDPISGHTALYWYRQSLGQGLEFLIYFQGNSAPDKSGLPSDRFSAERTGGSVSTLTIQRTQQEDSAVYLCASSPRLNSYEQYFGPGTRLTVT.

This chain uses TRBV27 with TRBJ1-2; TRBD1 might be the D (6 bases). The CDR3 extends over 15 amino acids. Germline values: CDR1 MNHEY, CDR2 SMNVEV (reference sequence). V lost 4 bases and J 6 bases, leaving 18 bases between the germline ends. CDR3 in DNA: TGTGCCAGCAGTTCCACAGGGTTGGGGGAACATGGCTACACCTTC. It codes for CASSSTGLGEHGYTF.

The V call is TRBV7-9, the J call TRBJ2-7; D ambiguous. The germline V gene encodes CDR1 SEHNR and CDR2 FQNEAQ (reference sequence). V was clipped by 5 bases and J by 0 bases, with 8 bases between them. This CDR3 is 13 amino acids long. This chain's CDR3 is CASSQSSSYEQYF. The DNA of the CDR3 is TGTGCCAGCAGCCAGAGTAGCTCCTACGAGCAGTACTTC.

The chain has TRBV5-1 and TRBJ2-1; perhaps TRBD2 as D (6 bases). Germline-derived CDR1 and CDR2 are SGHRS and YFSETQ. This CDR3 region has 15 residues. Between the trimmed V and J ends, which lost 3 bases and 7 bases, there was a span of 17 bases. CDR3 DNA sequence: TGCGCCAGCAGCTCCTGGGGTAGCGGCCAAAATGAGCAGTTCTTC. Translation gives CASSSWGSGQNEQFF.

The rearrangement links TRBV11-2 to TRBJ2-1; no firm D call. This CDR3 has 15 residues. From germline, CDR1 is SGHAT and CDR2 FQNNGV. The V gene lost 5 bases and the J gene lost 0 bases, with 11 bases spanning the gap. The CDR3: CASSKLSSSYNEQFF. The CDR3 region has the DNA TGTGCCAGCAGCAAATTATCCTCCTCCTACAATGAGCAGTTCTTC.

The chain uses TRBV7-3 and TRBJ1-1, with a tentative D call TRBD1 (5 bases). V was trimmed by 3 bases and J by 0 bases, leaving 11 bases between them. This CDR3 comprises 15 residues. CDR1 is SGHTA, CDR2 FQGTGA, per germline. The CDR3, as DNA: TGTGCCAGCAGCTTGCAGCCAGGGCTGAACACTGAAGCTTTCTTT. Translated: CASSLQPGLNTEAFF. The full variable domain, completed using reference TRBV7-3 and TRBJ1-1, is GAGVSQTPSNKVTEKGKYVELRCDPISGHTALYWYRQSLGQGPEFLIYFQGTGAADDSGLPNDRFFAVRPEGSVSTLKIQRTERGDSAVYLCASSLQPGLNTEAFFGQGTRLTVV.

This chain connects TRBV6-5 to TRBJ2-7; TRBD2 might be the D (6 bases). The length of the CDR3 is 16 residues. From germline, CDR1 is MNHEY and CDR2 SVGAGI. Deletions cut 2 bases from V and 2 bases from J, with 16 bases between. The CDR3 sequence: CASSYHTGLLPYEQYF. The CDR3 nucleotides read TGTGCCAGCAGTTACCATACGGGACTTCTCCCCTACGAGCAGTACTTC.